The source of this TCR beta chain is a study of long-term antiretroviral therapy in people with HIV. Study-wide results and limits: Clonal expansions arising prior to ART prevailed in the repertoire at every time point.

Sequencing relied on immunoSEQ assay v3.0, run at survey level. Assay used: immunoSEQ multiplex PCR; TCRdb lists only in-frame clones, some missing. This table holds about 34,000 clones, approximately 95% found once. About this clone: Its cognate antigen is unknown.

J was trimmed by 3 bases and V by 5 bases; bases with no gene match: 3. This CDR3 comprises 16 residues. Germline V gene sequence: CDR1 SGHTA, CDR2 FQGTGA. This TCR was recovered from a woman between 45 and 60 years old with HIV. V gene TRBV7-3 combines with J gene TRBJ2-5; 16 nucleotides match TRBD2. The source was unsorted PBMCs, collected more than 5 years after starting antiretroviral therapy. The CDR3 DNA sequence: TGTGCCAGCAGCCGCGGGACTAGCGGGGGGGAAGAGACCCAGTACTTC. Protein product: CASSRGTSGGEETQYF.